Listed below are T cell receptor beta chains from one sample, sequenced in a study of blood T cells in healthy people across ages. Via MiXCR, TCRdb re-called the 5' RACE reads, giving one row per CDR3 protein. The repertoire has roughly 1,800,000 distinct CDR3 sequences, 40% to 55% of them found once; the top ten carry 2% to 2.5%. Sequenced sample: blood. All receptors derive from a woman aged 35 to 49 in good health. CDR3s leave out the opening cysteine and the closing phenylalanine or tryptophan. Each record gives: J gene, D gene, V gene, clone size, CDR3 protein. The D gene is left open where the match is weak. For some rows the clone size is stated as once, few or many, or as a class when expanded; others skip it.

J: TRBJ1-2; D: -; V: TRBV3-1; size: -; CDR3: ASSRTNDGSHGYT
J: TRBJ2-7; D: -; V: TRBV20-1; size: few; CDR3: SARDGGRRSYEQY
J: TRBJ2-1; D: -; V: TRBV28; size: many; CDR3: ASSLRGARNEQF
J: TRBJ1-5; D: -; V: TRBV7-9; size: -; CDR3: ASSLAGYNQPQH
J: TRBJ1-5; D: -; V: TRBV28; size: -; CDR3: GSGEGGSNQPQH
J: TRBJ2-5; D: -; V: TRBV4-3; size: many; CDR3: ASSQDSGETQY
J: TRBJ1-5; D: -; V: TRBV28; size: -; CDR3: ASSLGTSNQPQH
J: TRBJ2-1; D: -; V: TRBV29-1; size: -; CDR3: SVVIVEQF
J: TRBJ2-1; D: -; V: TRBV29-1; size: few; CDR3: SIREYSYNEQF
J: TRBJ2-5; D: TRBD2; V: TRBV7-2; size: -; CDR3: ASSLGGWGGQETQY
J: TRBJ2-3; D: -; V: TRBV24-1; size: many; CDR3: ATSDLADTQY
J: TRBJ2-3; D: -; V: TRBV12-3/TRBV12-4; size: -; CDR3: ASSFVGGVTTDTQY
J: TRBJ2-3; D: TRBD2; V: TRBV6-5; size: -; CDR3: ASSYSKGLARLGDTQY
J: TRBJ1-2; D: -; V: TRBV7-9; size: few; CDR3: ASSLGGSSLVYGYT
J: TRBJ2-5; D: -; V: TRBV11-2; size: -; CDR3: ASSQGTFQETQY
J: TRBJ1-2; D: TRBD1; V: TRBV20-1; size: -; CDR3: SAQTTGTGATRGYT
J: TRBJ2-3; D: -; V: TRBV14; size: -; CDR3: ASSHSGADTQY
J: TRBJ1-2; D: -; V: TRBV3-1; size: -; CDR3: ASSHLLQVNYGYT
J: TRBJ2-1; D: -; V: TRBV14; size: -; CDR3: ASSRLLKNEQF
J: TRBJ2-1; D: -; V: TRBV25-1; size: -; CDR3: ASSVRDNLPWNEQF
J: TRBJ2-3; D: -; V: TRBV3-1; size: few; CDR3: ASSQNRADTQY
J: TRBJ2-7; D: TRBD1; V: TRBV6-5; size: -; CDR3: ASARDRASEQY
J: TRBJ2-1; D: TRBD2; V: TRBV20-1; size: -; CDR3: SARVPSGGLVSSYNEQF
J: TRBJ2-3; D: -; V: TRBV6-1; size: -; CDR3: ASSASGWGTSDTQY
J: TRBJ2-5; D: TRBD2; V: TRBV5-1; size: -; CDR3: ASGSWSGTGGGETQY
J: TRBJ1-4; D: -; V: TRBV6-2/TRBV6-3; size: -; CDR3: ASSRHPATNEKLF
J: TRBJ2-5; D: TRBD2; V: TRBV6-2/TRBV6-3; size: few; CDR3: ATQSGGHQETQY
J: -; D: -; V: TRBV9; size: -; CDR3: ASSADSPKGEQY
J: TRBJ2-5; D: -; V: TRBV4-2; size: few; CDR3: ASSQEGRQGQETQY
J: TRBJ2-1; D: -; V: TRBV20-1; size: -; CDR3: SARGRAYEQF
J: TRBJ2-6; D: -; V: TRBV20-1; size: few; CDR3: SGGDSGANVLT
J: TRBJ2-1; D: TRBD1; V: TRBV6-2/TRBV6-3; size: -; CDR3: ASRDRAPPYEQF
J: TRBJ2-5; D: TRBD1; V: TRBV12-3/TRBV12-4; size: -; CDR3: ASSFGQGTPETQY
J: TRBJ2-7; D: -; V: TRBV13; size: -; CDR3: ASSLGREAYEQY
J: TRBJ1-2; D: -; V: TRBV7-8; size: -; CDR3: ASSARSNYGYT
J: TRBJ2-7; D: TRBD1; V: TRBV5-6; size: -; CDR3: ASRTQGANPYEQY
J: TRBJ2-7; D: -; V: TRBV20-1; size: few; CDR3: SAREGSGGNEQY
J: TRBJ2-7; D: TRBD2; V: TRBV20-1; size: -; CDR3: SASAGTGLAGSYEQY
J: TRBJ2-1; D: -; V: TRBV5-5; size: -; CDR3: ASSPGRPSYNEQF
J: TRBJ2-1; D: TRBD2; V: TRBV4-1; size: many; CDR3: ASSRSGGEYNEQF
J: TRBJ2-1; D: -; V: TRBV20-1; size: many; CDR3: SAQTGGVSSYNEQF
J: TRBJ2-3; D: -; V: TRBV20-1; size: -; CDR3: SAIHQRRSTDTQY
J: -; D: TRBD2; V: TRBV28; size: -; CDR3: ASSLSGVIYNEQY
J: TRBJ2-5; D: TRBD2; V: TRBV28; size: -; CDR3: ASSLGTSGGMETQY
J: TRBJ1-2; D: -; V: TRBV6-1; size: -; CDR3: ASREEVSRPSRGYGYT
J: TRBJ2-3; D: -; V: TRBV25-1; size: -; CDR3: ASSEIVDTQY
J: TRBJ2-3; D: -; V: TRBV20-1; size: few; CDR3: SAITGGAGTDTQY
J: TRBJ2-7; D: TRBD1; V: TRBV2; size: -; CDR3: ASRLDRASSYEQY
J: TRBJ1-2; D: -; V: TRBV6-5; size: few; CDR3: ASSYYRKVDHYGYT
J: TRBJ2-7; D: -; V: TRBV4-1; size: -; CDR3: ASSQLPPIRDLPLYEQY
J: TRBJ2-7; D: TRBD2; V: TRBV29-1; size: few; CDR3: SVGGLAGGEQY
J: TRBJ2-1; D: -; V: TRBV5-1; size: -; CDR3: ANDRLPKDNEQF
J: -; D: -; V: TRBV6-5; size: -; CDR3: ASSPSPGNEQY
J: TRBJ2-7; D: TRBD1; V: TRBV24-1; size: once; CDR3: AASVGDRVHEQY